What follows are 19 T cell receptor beta chains derived from one specimen sequenced in a study of blood T cell repertoires in COVID-19. Sequencing was performed with immunoSEQ multiplex PCR; in TCRdb, only in-frame clones are kept and a portion is missing. This sample has fewer than 200,000 clones; roughly 80% occur once, and the top ten carry under 8%. Material: peripheral blood. Source of these receptors: a man aged 60 to 69 with acute or convalescent COVID-19.

This chain uses TRBV19 with TRBJ1-5, with a possible D match to TRBD1 (5 bases). V was trimmed by 6 bases and J by 1 base, leaving 10 bases between them. The V gene's germline CDR1 is LNHDA and CDR2 SQIVND (reference sequence). CDR3 length: 14 residues. The CDR3 region has the DNA TGTGCCAGTAGACAGGCCGGGAGCAATCAGCCCCAGCATTTT. This codes for CASRQAGSNQPQHF.

Here the CDR3 DNA reads TGTGCCAGCACCTTTACCGGGACAGGGGTCAATTCACCCCTCCACTTT. The encoded protein is CASTFTGTGVNSPLHF. This rearrangement joins TRBV28 to TRBJ1-6; 10 nucleotides line up with TRBD1. The V gene's germline CDR1 is MDHEN and CDR2 SYDVKM. The junction had 10 bases not matched to a gene; V was cut back by 7 bases and J by 7 bases. The CDR3 consists of 16 residues.

The chain has TRBV20-1 and TRBJ1-1, with no clear D. Germline V gives CDR1 DFQATT, CDR2 SNEGSKA (reference sequence). The ends were cut back, 3 bases at V and 4 bases at J, with 6 bases in the middle. This CDR3 region has 11 residues. CDR3 nucleotide sequence: TGCAGTGCTAGTGAGGCCACTGAAGCTTTCTTT. This sequence encodes CSASEATEAFF.

V and J are TRBV5-1 and TRBJ2-1, with 11 bases identical to TRBD2. The CDR3 runs 14 residues. Germline loops: CDR1 SGHRS, CDR2 YFSETQ. J gave up 5 bases and V 4 bases, and 2 bases lay outside the gene matches. As DNA, the CDR3 is TGCGCCAGCAGCCTAGCGGGGGGCAACAATGAGCAGTTCTTC. Translating it yields CASSLAGGNNEQFF. The complete variable domain, with remaining parts taken from reference TRBV5-1 and TRBJ2-1, reads KAGVTQTPRYLIKTRGQQVTLSCSPISGHRSVSWYQQTPGQGLQFLFEYFSETQRNKGNFPGRFSGRQFSNSRSEMNVSTLELGDSALYLCASSLAGGNNEQFFGPGTRLTVL.

On this clone itself: The identical CDR3 is also encoded by other nucleotide sequences in the sample. The chain combines TRBV5-4 with TRBJ2-1, with TRBD2 matching 7 bases. CDR1 is SGHNT and CDR2 is YYREEE in the germline V gene (reference sequence). This CDR3 is built from 15 residues. The V segment lost 0 bases and the J segment 4 bases; nucleotides outside the gene matches: 4. In DNA form, the CDR3 reads TGTGCCAGCAGCTTGGCGGGAGGCGTATACAATGAGCAGTTCTTC. Encoded protein: CASSLAGGVYNEQFF.

This rearrangement joins TRBV3-1 (or the pseudogene TRBV3-2) to TRBJ2-7; possibly TRBD1 for D (5 bases). V was trimmed by 1 base and J by 0 bases, leaving 22 bases between them. The CDR3 spans 19 residues. CDR1 LGHDT and CDR2 YNNKEL come from the germline V gene (reference sequence). The CDR3 is CASSQGPLWGLASSYEQYF. CDR3 sequence (DNA): TGTGCCAGCAGCCAAGGTCCGCTTTGGGGCCTTGCAAGCTCCTACGAGCAGTACTTC.

This chain connects TRBV2 to TRBJ1-5; TRBD1 might be the D (6 bases). The CDR3 contains 13 residues. The V gene lost 7 bases and the J gene lost 5 bases, with 12 bases spanning the gap. The germline V gene has CDR1 SNHLY and CDR2 FYNNEI. The CDR3 DNA sequence: TGTGCCAGCAACAGGGAAGGGGATCAGCCCCAGCATTTT. Residues: CASNREGDQPQHF.

This clone appeared once. This chain connects TRBV7-2 to TRBJ1-5; maybe TRBD1 (6 bases). CDR1 and CDR2 (germline): SGHTA, FQGNSA. The CDR3 covers 19 residues. V dropped 4 bases and J dropped 0 bases, with 22 bases sitting between them. The CDR3 region has the DNA TGTGCCAGCAGCTCCGTCCTCCAGGGGTGGGAGTATAGCAATCAGCCCCAGCATTTT. Its translation: CASSSVLQGWEYSNQPQHF.

The chain combines TRBV25-1 with TRBJ2-1, with 8 bases fitting TRBD2. The V segment lost 2 bases and the J segment 7 bases; nucleotides outside the gene matches: 7. There are 15 residues in the CDR3. Germline CDR1 reads MGHDK; CDR2 reads SYGVNS. CDR3 region: CASSERRGAGNEQFF. In DNA, the CDR3 is TGTGCCAGCAGTGAAAGGCGGGGGGCAGGGAATGAGCAGTTCTTC.

This clone counts as medium-sized. This chain joins TRBV29-1 and TRBJ1-5, with a tentative D call TRBD1 (5 bases). Germline loops: CDR1 SQVTM, CDR2 ANQGSEA. The CDR3 totals 14 residues. Trimming removed 4 bases from V and 4 bases from J, with 14 bases in between. CDR3 sequence: CSVGGGPSNQPQHF. As DNA, the CDR3 is TGCAGCGTTGGGGGGGGACCGTCAAATCAGCCCCAGCATTTT.

The gene calls are TRBV10-3 and TRBJ1-5; tentatively, D is TRBD1 (6 bases). The CDR3 is 16 amino acids. V was cut by 10 bases and J by 1 base, with 20 bases left in between. The germline CDR1 and CDR2 sequences are ENHRY and SYGVKD. This CDR3 reads CATSFSTQGSNQPQHF. The CDR3 region has the DNA TGTGCCACTTCTTTTTCTACACAGGGAAGCAATCAGCCCCAGCATTTT.

In this sample, this clone turned up once. The chain links TRBV29-1 to TRBJ1-4; no firm D call. The V and J ends lost 7 bases and 8 bases respectively, with 17 bases between them. The CDR3 totals 13 residues. Per the germline V gene, CDR1 is SQVTM and CDR2 is ANQGSEA. CDR3 DNA sequence: TGCAGCGCCCAAGGAGCCAGAGGGGAAAAACTGTTTTTT. It specifies CSAQGARGEKLFF.

This clone was picked up one time. The chain employs TRBV28 and TRBJ1-5; D might be TRBD1 (6 bases). The V and J ends lost 1 base and 7 bases respectively, with 17 bases between them. CDR1 and CDR2 from the germline V gene are MDHEN and SYDVKM. CDR3 length equals 16 residues. CDR3 protein: CASSLFARGSGQPQHF. CDR3 nucleotides: TGTGCCAGCAGTTTATTCGCCAGGGGAAGTGGGCAGCCCCAGCATTTT.

The chain uses TRBV18 and TRBJ2-1, with 12 bases matching TRBD2. Trimming at V came to 3 bases and at J to 12 bases, leaving 12 bases not matched to a gene. CDR1 is KGHSH and CDR2 is LQKENI in the germline V gene. The length of the CDR3 is 16 residues. CDR3 protein: CASSPESSGGASLQFF. As DNA, the CDR3 is TGTGCCAGCTCACCCGAGTCTAGCGGGGGGGCGAGTTTGCAGTTCTTC.

The gene calls are TRBV5-1 and TRBJ2-5; D unclear. This CDR3 contains 13 residues. V lost 4 bases and J 4 bases, leaving 11 bases between the germline ends. Germline V gene lookup returns CDR1 SGHRS and CDR2 YFSETQ. DNA of the CDR3: TGCGCCAGCAGCCTTAGCCCAACAGAGACCCAGTACTTC. Translation gives CASSLSPTETQYF. Variable domain in full (rest from reference TRBV5-1 and TRBJ2-5): KAGVTQTPRYLIKTRGQQVTLSCSPISGHRSVSWYQQTPGQGLQFLFEYFSETQRNKGNFPGRFSGRQFSNSRSEMNVSTLELGDSALYLCASSLSPTETQYFGPGTRLLVL.

This clone was found a few times. The rearrangement uses TRBV6-5 and TRBJ1-2, with 7 bases aligning to TRBD1. CDR3 size: 15 residues. Germline CDR1 is MNHEY and CDR2 is SVGAGI. V lost 0 bases and J lost 6; bases outside the gene matches: 7. The CDR3 protein is CASSYSRGGSDGYTF. CDR3 nucleotide sequence: TGTGCCAGCAGTTACTCGAGAGGGGGCTCGGATGGCTACACCTTC.

This clone has more than one count but fewer than ten. The chain links TRBV2 to TRBJ1-5; tentative D call: TRBD1 (5 bases). CDR3 length: 14 amino acids. With 5 bases removed from V and 4 bases from J, the gap between germline ends came to 12 bases. The germline CDR1 and CDR2 sequences are SNHLY and FYNNEI. CDR3 sequence reads: CASSFGRGNQPQHF. DNA for the CDR3: TGTGCCAGCAGTTTCGGACGGGGGAATCAGCCCCAGCATTTT.

The chain uses TRBV24-1 and TRBJ2-2; D is unclear. CDR1 is KGHDR and CDR2 is SFDVKD in the germline V gene. The V end lost 7 bases, the J end lost 4 bases, and 15 bases lay between the germline ends. The CDR3 is 15 residues long. In DNA form, the CDR3 reads TGTGCCACCAGCCTAGACGTGGCCCGCACCGGGGAGCTGTTTTTT. This gives the protein CATSLDVARTGELFF.

The rearrangement joins TRBV10-1 to TRBJ2-1, with TRBD2 identical over 8 bases. The V gene end was trimmed by 5 bases and the J gene end by 4 bases; junction bases not matched to a gene: 7. This CDR3 is 15 amino acids long. CDR1 WNHNN and CDR2 SYGVQD come from the germline V gene (reference sequence). The CDR3 nucleotides are TGCGCCAGCAGTAGGACGGGAGGGCCGTACAATGAGCAGTTCTTC. It encodes CASSRTGGPYNEQFF.